Listed below are T cell receptor beta chains from one sample, sequenced in a study of PD-1 blockade in classical Hodgkin lymphoma. The assay was immunoSEQ multiplex PCR, and TCRdb's table has in-frame clones only and misses some. Of some 19,000 clones in the sample, approximately 80% were seen once. The specimen was peripheral blood mononuclear cells (PBMCs), collected before the fourth cycle of nivolumab. Source of these receptors: a human donor with classical Hodgkin lymphoma. Each CDR3 is given with its conserved first and last residue. Fields, in order: V gene, D gene, clone size, J gene, CDR3 DNA, CDR3 protein. D genes are given only for firm matches. For some rows the clone size is stated as once, few or many, or as a class when expanded; others skip it.

v_call: TRBV5-1
d_call: TRBD2
clone_size: once
j_call: TRBJ2-7
cdr3_nt: TGCGCCAGCAGTCCTGGGAGGGGACTAGCGCACTACGAGCAGTACTTC
cdr3_aa: CASSPGRGLAHYEQYF

v_call: TRBV7-2
d_call: TRBD2
clone_size: .
j_call: TRBJ2-7
cdr3_nt: TGTGCCAGCAGCTTAGTCCAGCTAGCGGCTACCTACGAGCAGTACTTC
cdr3_aa: CASSLVQLAATYEQYF

v_call: TRBV5-1
d_call: TRBD1
clone_size: .
j_call: TRBJ2-2
cdr3_nt: TGCGCCAGCAGCGGACAGGGGAGTACCGGGGAGCTGTTTTTT
cdr3_aa: CASSGQGSTGELFF

v_call: TRBV6-1
d_call: .
clone_size: once
j_call: TRBJ1-1
cdr3_nt: TGTGCCAGCAGTGAGTGGGACGAAGCTTTCTTT
cdr3_aa: CASSEWDEAFF

v_call: TRBV27
d_call: .
clone_size: .
j_call: TRBJ1-2
cdr3_nt: TGTGCCAGCAGGGGCCCAAAGCCTTATGGCTACACCTTC
cdr3_aa: CASRGPKPYGYTF

v_call: TRBV29-1
d_call: .
clone_size: .
j_call: TRBJ1-2
cdr3_nt: TGCAGCGCCCGTGGGGGGGGCCTGCCTGGCTACACCTTC
cdr3_aa: CSARGGGLPGYTF

v_call: TRBV27
d_call: .
clone_size: .
j_call: TRBJ2-3
cdr3_nt: TGTGCCAGCAGTTGGGCTCAGGGGTATTTGGTAGATACGCAGTATTTT
cdr3_aa: CASSWAQGYLVDTQYF

v_call: TRBV27
d_call: .
clone_size: .
j_call: TRBJ2-3
cdr3_nt: TGTGCCAGCAGTTTATCCGGGGATAGCACAGATACGCAGTATTTT
cdr3_aa: CASSLSGDSTDTQYF

v_call: TRBV7-9
d_call: TRBD2
clone_size: .
j_call: TRBJ2-2
cdr3_nt: TGTGCCAGCAGCACAGGAGCGGGGGGAGGCACCGGGGAGCTGTTTTTT
cdr3_aa: CASSTGAGGGTGELFF

v_call: TRBV6-5
d_call: .
clone_size: .
j_call: TRBJ1-1
cdr3_nt: TGTGCCAGCAGTTACGACCTGGGCAACCCTGAAGCTTTCTTT
cdr3_aa: CASSYDLGNPEAFF

v_call: TRBV6-6
d_call: TRBD2
clone_size: .
j_call: TRBJ2-3
cdr3_nt: TGTGCCAGCAGAACACCGGGGGGTTTCGATACGCAGTATTTT
cdr3_aa: CASRTPGGFDTQYF

v_call: TRBV21-1
d_call: .
clone_size: .
j_call: TRBJ1-5
cdr3_nt: TGTGCCAGCAGCAAAAGGGGCCTATATCCGAAGTTAAATCAGCCCCAGCATTTT
cdr3_aa: CASSKRGLYPKLNQPQHF

v_call: TRBV6-1
d_call: .
clone_size: .
j_call: TRBJ2-2
cdr3_nt: TGTGCCACGGACAGCGGCGGGGAGCTGTTTTTT
cdr3_aa: CATDSGGELFF

v_call: TRBV10-1
d_call: .
clone_size: .
j_call: TRBJ2-1
cdr3_nt: TGCGCCAGCAGTGAGTTGATGACGCGCGGGTCCAATGAGCAGTTCTTC
cdr3_aa: CASSELMTRGSNEQFF

v_call: TRBV6-1
d_call: .
clone_size: .
j_call: TRBJ1-5
cdr3_nt: TGTGCCAGCAGTGTGGATAGCAATCAGCCCCAGCATTTT
cdr3_aa: CASSVDSNQPQHF

v_call: TRBV7-2
d_call: TRBD2
clone_size: once
j_call: TRBJ2-7
cdr3_nt: TGTGCCAGCAGCTTACGCACGACTAGCGGGAGGGTCGCCCCCTACGAGCAGTACTTC
cdr3_aa: CASSLRTTSGRVAPYEQYF

v_call: TRBV21-1
d_call: .
clone_size: .
j_call: TRBJ1-1
cdr3_nt: TGTGCCAGCAGCACAAAGTTCAATATCAGAAACACTGAAGCTTTCTTT
cdr3_aa: CASSTKFNIRNTEAFF

v_call: TRBV18
d_call: .
clone_size: .
j_call: TRBJ2-1
cdr3_nt: TGTGCCAGCTCACCAAGAAGGGTATCGAACAATGAGCAGTTCTTC
cdr3_aa: CASSPRRVSNNEQFF

v_call: TRBV30
d_call: TRBD2
clone_size: .
j_call: TRBJ2-2
cdr3_nt: TGTGCCTCGAGGGGGACTAGCGGGAGCCTGTACACCGGGGAGCTGTTTTTT
cdr3_aa: CASRGTSGSLYTGELFF

v_call: TRBV19
d_call: .
clone_size: .
j_call: TRBJ2-7
cdr3_nt: TGTGCCAGTAGTATAACTAGCAGCTACGAGCAGTACTTC
cdr3_aa: CASSITSSYEQYF

v_call: TRBV10-2
d_call: .
clone_size: .
j_call: TRBJ2-2
cdr3_nt: TGCGCCAGCAGTGTCCCACCGAACACCGGGGAGCTGTTTTTT
cdr3_aa: CASSVPPNTGELFF

v_call: TRBV1
d_call: .
clone_size: few
j_call: TRBJ2-1
cdr3_nt: TGCACCAGCAGCCCCGGCAAGTCAGGCCTAGCGGGAGTAGCTGAGCAGTTCTTC
cdr3_aa: CTSSPGKSGLAGVAEQFF

v_call: TRBV4-1
d_call: .
clone_size: .
j_call: TRBJ1-2
cdr3_nt: TGCGCCAGCAGCCTATCGGAGGGCCTCTATGGCTACACCTTC
cdr3_aa: CASSLSEGLYGYTF

v_call: TRBV27
d_call: TRBD1
clone_size: .
j_call: TRBJ1-1
cdr3_nt: TGTGCCAGCAGTCTGGACAGGGTGTCGGGGAACACTGAAGCTTTCTTT
cdr3_aa: CASSLDRVSGNTEAFF

v_call: TRBV7-2
d_call: TRBD2
clone_size: once
j_call: TRBJ2-1
cdr3_nt: TGTGCCAGCAGCCCCTCGGATTTGGGGGGGTCCCGCAATGAGCAGTTCTTC
cdr3_aa: CASSPSDLGGSRNEQFF

v_call: TRBV5-1
d_call: TRBD1
clone_size: .
j_call: TRBJ2-1
cdr3_nt: TGCGCCAGCAGCTTGGTCGGCAGGGGGCGTAGGGATGAGCAGTTCTTC
cdr3_aa: CASSLVGRGRRDEQFF

v_call: TRBV29-1
d_call: .
clone_size: .
j_call: TRBJ2-6
cdr3_nt: TGCAGCGTTGCAGTGAGTGGGGCCAACGTCCTGACTTTC
cdr3_aa: CSVAVSGANVLTF

v_call: TRBV2
d_call: TRBD2
clone_size: .
j_call: TRBJ2-2
cdr3_nt: TGTGCCAGCAGTGAATCAGCGGGGTGGGCCGGGGAGCTGTTTTTT
cdr3_aa: CASSESAGWAGELFF

v_call: TRBV5-5
d_call: TRBD1
clone_size: few
j_call: TRBJ1-4
cdr3_nt: TGTGCCAGCAGGAACTATGGGACAGCCCTGGGTGAAAAACTGTTTTTT
cdr3_aa: CASRNYGTALGEKLFF

v_call: TRBV27
d_call: .
clone_size: .
j_call: TRBJ1-1
cdr3_nt: TGTGCCAGCAGTTGGCAATACAGGGATCTAGACACTGAAGCTTTCTTT
cdr3_aa: CASSWQYRDLDTEAFF

v_call: TRBV5-4
d_call: .
clone_size: few
j_call: TRBJ2-1
cdr3_nt: TGTGCCAGCAGCTTGCTGCCGTACAATGAGCAGTTCTTC
cdr3_aa: CASSLLPYNEQFF

v_call: TRBV9
d_call: .
clone_size: .
j_call: TRBJ2-2
cdr3_nt: TGTGCCAGCACACGGGGAGACACCGGGGAGCTGTTTTTT
cdr3_aa: CASTRGDTGELFF

v_call: TRBV5-1
d_call: .
clone_size: .
j_call: TRBJ2-7
cdr3_nt: TGCGCCAGCAGCTCTGCCGGGACCAGGGAGCAGTACTTC
cdr3_aa: CASSSAGTREQYF

v_call: TRBV14
d_call: TRBD1
clone_size: .
j_call: TRBJ2-1
cdr3_nt: TGTGCCAGCAGCCAGAGATTCCAGGGGGTAAATGAGCAGTTCTTC
cdr3_aa: CASSQRFQGVNEQFF

v_call: TRBV28
d_call: TRBD2
clone_size: .
j_call: TRBJ2-5
cdr3_nt: TGTGCCAGCAGTTTAGCGGGAGCTATCCCCGAGACCCAGTACTTC
cdr3_aa: CASSLAGAIPETQYF

v_call: TRBV2
d_call: .
clone_size: .
j_call: TRBJ2-7
cdr3_nt: TGTGCCAGCAGACAGACTCGCTACGAGCAGTACTTC
cdr3_aa: CASRQTRYEQYF

v_call: TRBV4-2
d_call: .
clone_size: .
j_call: TRBJ1-2
cdr3_nt: TGTGCCAGCAGCCAAGATGCGGCAGGAGGGAACTATGGCTACACCTTC
cdr3_aa: CASSQDAAGGNYGYTF

v_call: TRBV7-3
d_call: .
clone_size: .
j_call: TRBJ1-6
cdr3_nt: TGTGCCAGCAGCCCCCACTCGATGGCCTATAATTCACCCCTCCACTTT
cdr3_aa: CASSPHSMAYNSPLHF

v_call: TRBV7-9
d_call: .
clone_size: once
j_call: TRBJ1-1
cdr3_nt: TGTGCCAGCAGGCCCGGGGGAGCGAACACTGAAGCTTTCTTT
cdr3_aa: CASRPGGANTEAFF

v_call: TRBV29-1
d_call: .
clone_size: .
j_call: TRBJ1-2
cdr3_nt: TGCAGCGTTGAAGACTCGAGGGCGGTTGGCTACACCTTC
cdr3_aa: CSVEDSRAVGYTF

v_call: TRBV4-2
d_call: TRBD2
clone_size: .
j_call: TRBJ2-3
cdr3_nt: TGTGCCAGCAGCCAATCCCAATTCGGGACTAGTGTCGCGGATACGCAGTATTTT
cdr3_aa: CASSQSQFGTSVADTQYF

v_call: TRBV5-1
d_call: .
clone_size: .
j_call: TRBJ2-3
cdr3_nt: TGCGCCAGCAGCTTGGAGTCAGATACGCAGTATTTT
cdr3_aa: CASSLESDTQYF

v_call: TRBV2
d_call: .
clone_size: .
j_call: TRBJ1-5
cdr3_nt: TGTGCCAGCAGTCCAGGTCAAAATCAGCCCCAGCATTTT
cdr3_aa: CASSPGQNQPQHF

v_call: TRBV6-5
d_call: .
clone_size: .
j_call: TRBJ2-2
cdr3_nt: TGTGCCACCCAGATACTCACCGGGGAGCTGTTTTTT
cdr3_aa: CATQILTGELFF

v_call: TRBV7-9
d_call: .
clone_size: few
j_call: TRBJ1-2
cdr3_nt: TGTGCCAGCAGGCCCCCGGGGAATATGTATGGCTACACCTTC
cdr3_aa: CASRPPGNMYGYTF

v_call: TRBV4-3
d_call: .
clone_size: .
j_call: TRBJ2-3
cdr3_nt: TGCGCCAGCAGCCACGACATAAGCACAGATACGCAGTATTTT
cdr3_aa: CASSHDISTDTQYF

v_call: TRBV10-2
d_call: .
clone_size: .
j_call: TRBJ2-1
cdr3_nt: TGCGCCAGCAGTGGTAGCGGACCTAGCTCCTACAATGAGCAGTTCTTC
cdr3_aa: CASSGSGPSSYNEQFF

v_call: TRBV6-1
d_call: TRBD2
clone_size: once
j_call: TRBJ2-5
cdr3_nt: TGTGCCAGCAGTGACATAGCGGGAGAGAAGGAGACCCAGTACTTC
cdr3_aa: CASSDIAGEKETQYF

v_call: TRBV4-1
d_call: TRBD1
clone_size: few
j_call: TRBJ1-6
cdr3_nt: TGCGCCAGCAGCGCAGGGACAGGGGGTTCCTATAATTCACCCCTCCACTTT
cdr3_aa: CASSAGTGGSYNSPLHF

v_call: TRBV12-5
d_call: .
clone_size: .
j_call: TRBJ2-1
cdr3_nt: TGTGCTAGTGGTTTCGGGATAGGGAATGAGCAGTTCTTC
cdr3_aa: CASGFGIGNEQFF

v_call: TRBV18
d_call: TRBD2
clone_size: .
j_call: TRBJ2-3
cdr3_nt: TGTGCCAGCTCACCACCCCTAGCGGGCACAGATACGCAGTATTTT
cdr3_aa: CASSPPLAGTDTQYF